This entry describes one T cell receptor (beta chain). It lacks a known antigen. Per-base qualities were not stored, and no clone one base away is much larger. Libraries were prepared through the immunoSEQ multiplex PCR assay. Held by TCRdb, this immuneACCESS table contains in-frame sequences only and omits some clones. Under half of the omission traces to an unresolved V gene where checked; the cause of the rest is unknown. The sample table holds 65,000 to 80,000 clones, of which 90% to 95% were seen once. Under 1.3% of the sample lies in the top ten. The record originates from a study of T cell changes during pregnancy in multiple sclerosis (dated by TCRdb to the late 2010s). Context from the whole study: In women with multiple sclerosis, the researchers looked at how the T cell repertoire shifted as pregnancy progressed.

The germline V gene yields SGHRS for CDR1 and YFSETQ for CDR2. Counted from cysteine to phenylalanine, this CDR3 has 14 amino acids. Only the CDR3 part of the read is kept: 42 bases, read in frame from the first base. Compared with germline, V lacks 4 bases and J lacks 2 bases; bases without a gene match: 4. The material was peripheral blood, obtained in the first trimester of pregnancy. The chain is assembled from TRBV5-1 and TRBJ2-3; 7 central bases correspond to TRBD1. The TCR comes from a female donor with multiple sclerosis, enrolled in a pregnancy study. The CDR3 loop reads CASSRTGYTDTQYF. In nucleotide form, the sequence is TGCGCCAGCAGCCGGACAGGATACACAGATACGCAGTATTTT. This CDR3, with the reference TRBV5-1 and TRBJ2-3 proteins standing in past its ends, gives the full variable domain KAGVTQTPRYLIKTRGQQVTLSCSPISGHRSVSWYQQTPGQGLQFLFEYFSETQRNKGNFPGRFSGRQFSNSRSEMNVSTLELGDSALYLCASSRTGYTDTQYFGPGTRLTVL.